The following is a T cell receptor beta chain sequence with its context. It has no known antigen specificity. One end of the junction does not line up with germline, which may come from a read error. The sample is drawn from a study of blood T cell repertoires in COVID-19 (dated by TCRdb to the early 2020s). General notes on the study: Collaborator samples came from the United States, Italy and Spain and covered acute and convalescent phases of COVID-19. The material from the prospective study consisted of cDNA or gDNA derived from T cells, B-cell-depleted T cells, or PBMCs. Deeply sampled blood TCRbeta repertoires from subjects exposed to, actively infected with, or recovered from COVID-19 were included in the dataset. The repertoires were released in a freely available public database meant as a resource for research on the immune response to SARS-CoV-2. The samples were drawn from two sources: the first 160 participants of the ongoing ImmuneRACE study, and about 1,300 subjects contributed by 6 global collaborators. A de-identified subject ID, COVID-19 status, age in years and sex were almost always included in the sample metadata. HLA class I and class II types, where available, came from metadata supplied by the sample provider rather than from assay-based typing. What the study reported, not specific to this receptor: The amount of clinical and demographic metadata varied by source and participant and was provided uncurated.

Samples from volunteer blood donors who had recovered from COVID-19 were contributed by a second Seattle source. Each collaborating institution followed its own protocols to collect whole blood in K2EDTA tubes. For TCRbeta analysis, collaborators shipped samples in one of three forms: frozen whole blood, isolated PBMCs, or DNA extracted from either of those sample types. The CDR3 numbers 13 residues from cysteine through phenylalanine. Kept here is only the CDR3 DNA, which spans 39 bases and is read in frame from base 1. CDR1 and CDR2 (SSHAT, FNYEAQ) derive from the germline V gene (reference sequence). TCRbeta CDR3 regions were amplified from genomic DNA using the immunoSEQ Assay, a bias-controlled multiplex PCR. For the original study's pipeline: Nucleated cell counts per sample were estimated from amplification of reference gene primers within the assay. To quantify the absolute abundance of each unique TCRbeta CDR3 rearrangement, sequence reads were collapsed and filtered. Productive Simpson clonality was computed per sample as the square root of Simpson's diversity index over productive rearrangements. TCRdb carries this immuneACCESS record with in-frame sequences only. Its versions omit some clonotypes, under half of them owing to an unresolved V gene in the studies checked, with the rest unexplained. That table is the source of V, J and clone size, and D and trimming were worked out from the DNA. The sample table contains fewer than 350,000 clones; only one count was recorded for around 87% of them. About 2.2% of the sample goes to the ten largest clones.

Sequenced input: peripheral blood. The TCR was taken from a woman in her 30s who had recovered from COVID-19. The chain is encoded by TRBV7-7 joined to TRBJ2-3, with TRBD1 identical over 7 junction bases. This receptor carries the CDR3 CASSADRTDTQYF. The DNA sequence is given as TGTGCTAGCAGCGCGGACAGGACAGATACGCAGTATTTT.